This T cell receptor beta chain was recorded in a study of blood T cell repertoires in COVID-19. The CDR3 has 14 residues. Trimming cost V 1 base and J 6 bases; bases outside gene matches: 5. Germline lookup yields CDR1 LNHDA and CDR2 SQIVND (reference sequence). Produced via immunoSEQ multiplex PCR; TCRdb's table is partial and in-frame only. In the table there are nearly 300,000 clones, approximately 90% of which are singletons. The specimen was peripheral blood. The genes are TRBV19 and TRBJ1-1, with 7 bases lining up with TRBD1. The TCR comes from a woman aged 25-40 years who had recovered from COVID-19. The CDR3 DNA is TGTGCCAGTAGTATAGGGACAGGCCCCTCTGAAGCTTTCTTT. It yields the protein CASSIGTGPSEAFF.